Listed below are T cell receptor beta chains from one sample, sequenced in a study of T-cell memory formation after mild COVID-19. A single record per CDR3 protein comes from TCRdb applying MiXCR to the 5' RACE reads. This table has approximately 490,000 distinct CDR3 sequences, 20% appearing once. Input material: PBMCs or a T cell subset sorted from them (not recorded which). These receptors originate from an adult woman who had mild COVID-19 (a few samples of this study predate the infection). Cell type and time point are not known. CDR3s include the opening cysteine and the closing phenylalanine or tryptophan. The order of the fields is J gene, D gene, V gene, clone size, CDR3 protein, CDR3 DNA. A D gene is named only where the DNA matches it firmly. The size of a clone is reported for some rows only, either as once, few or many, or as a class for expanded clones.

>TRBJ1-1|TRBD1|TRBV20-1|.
CSARTGGRSEAFF
TGCAGTGCTAGGACAGGGGGAAGGTCTGAAGCTTTCTTT
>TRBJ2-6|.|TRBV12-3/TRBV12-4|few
CAFKGNGANVLTF
TGTGCCTTCAAGGGGAACGGGGCCAACGTCCTGACTTTC
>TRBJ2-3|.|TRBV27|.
CASSLDGLVTDTQYF
TGTGCCAGCAGTTTAGATGGACTCGTCACAGATACGCAGTATTTT
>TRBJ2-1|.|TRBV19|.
CASSIPLGGGNEQFF
TGTGCCAGTAGTATACCCCTCGGGGGTGGCAATGAGCAGTTCTTC
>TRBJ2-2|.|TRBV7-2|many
CASSLQGGNTGELFF
TGTGCCAGCAGCTTACAAGGGGGAAACACCGGGGAGCTGTTTTTT
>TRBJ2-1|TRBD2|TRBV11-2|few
CASSKTGGTYNEQFF
TGTGCCAGCAGCAAGACGGGGGGTACCTACAATGAGCAGTTCTTC
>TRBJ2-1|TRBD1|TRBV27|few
CASTDRDEQFF
TGTGCCAGCACCGACAGGGATGAGCAGTTCTTC
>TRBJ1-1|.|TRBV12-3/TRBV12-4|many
CASSLSLSRGAGTEAFF
TGTGCCAGCAGTCTCTCACTTAGTCGGGGGGCGGGCACTGAAGCTTTCTTT
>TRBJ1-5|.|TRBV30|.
CAWSNNLGQPQHF
TGTGCCTGGAGTAACAACTTAGGTCAGCCCCAGCATTTT
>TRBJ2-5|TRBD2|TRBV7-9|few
CASSQALAGGLATQYF
TGTGCCAGCAGCCAAGCTTTAGCGGGAGGGCTGGCGACCCAGTACTTC
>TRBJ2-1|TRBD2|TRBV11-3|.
CASSSRLAGGLWDEQFF
TGTGCCAGCAGCTCGCGACTAGCGGGAGGGCTATGGGATGAGCAGTTCTTC
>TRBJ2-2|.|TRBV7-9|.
CASSPSRVTGELFF
TGTGCCAGCAGCCCCAGCAGGGTCACCGGGGAGCTGTTTTTT
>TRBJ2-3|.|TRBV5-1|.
CASSPQHRTDTQYF
TGCGCCAGCAGCCCACAACACCGCACAGATACGCAGTATTTT
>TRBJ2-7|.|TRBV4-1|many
CASSQDPRDSPYEQYF
TGCGCCAGCAGCCAAGACCCGAGAGACAGCCCGTACGAGCAGTACTTC
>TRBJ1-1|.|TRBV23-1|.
CASSRLSDLKTRLAEAFF
TGCGCCAGCAGCCGGCTGAGTGACTTGAAAACTCGGTTGGCTGAAGCTTTCTTT
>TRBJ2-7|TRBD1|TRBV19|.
CASSAGQGIGEQYF
TGTGCCAGTAGTGCCGGACAGGGAATCGGCGAGCAGTACTTC
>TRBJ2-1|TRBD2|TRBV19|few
CASTVATGGFNEQFF
TGTGCCAGTACCGTCGCAACGGGGGGGTTCAATGAGCAGTTCTTC
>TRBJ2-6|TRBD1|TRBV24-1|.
CATSDRPTGLGANVLTF
TGTGCCACCAGTGATCGCCCGACAGGGCTCGGGGCCAACGTCCTGACTTTC
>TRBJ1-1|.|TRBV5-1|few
CASSSPQATEAFF
TGCGCCAGCAGCTCCCCGCAGGCCACTGAAGCTTTCTTT
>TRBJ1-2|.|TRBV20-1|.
CSARDPTGTRGGGYTF
TGCAGTGCTAGAGATCCTACCGGGACTCGGGGAGGAGGCTACACCTTC
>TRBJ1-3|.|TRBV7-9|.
CASSLLDGNTIYF
TGTGCCAGCAGCCTACTTGATGGAAACACCATATATTTT
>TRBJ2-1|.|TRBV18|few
CASSPPRGWNNEQFF
TGTGCCAGCTCACCACCAAGGGGTTGGAACAATGAGCAGTTCTTC
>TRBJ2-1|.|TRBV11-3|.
CASSSGGGSSNEQFF
TGTGCCAGCAGCTCTGGGGGCGGGAGTTCAAATGAGCAGTTCTTC
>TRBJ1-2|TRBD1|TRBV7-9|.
CASSSLAGQRNYGYTF
TGTGCCAGCAGCTCCTTAGCGGGACAGCGGAACTATGGCTACACCTTC
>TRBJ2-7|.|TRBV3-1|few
CASSQYRDHEQYF
TGTGCCAGCAGCCAATACAGGGATCACGAGCAGTACTTC
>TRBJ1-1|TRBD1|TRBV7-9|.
CASSLARTGNTEAFF
TGTGCCAGCAGCTTAGCCCGGACAGGGAACACTGAAGCTTTCTTT
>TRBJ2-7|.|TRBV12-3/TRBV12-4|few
CASSPRGGAYEQYF
TGTGCCAGCAGTCCAAGAGGGGGAGCCTACGAGCAGTACTTC
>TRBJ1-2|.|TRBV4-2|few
CASSQAGDYGYTF
TGTGCCAGCAGCCAAGCCGGCGACTATGGCTACACCTTC
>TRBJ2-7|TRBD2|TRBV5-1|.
CASSPTAGGSYEQYF
TGCGCCAGCAGCCCCACCGCGGGAGGATCCTACGAGCAGTACTTC
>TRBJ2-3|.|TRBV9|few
CASSDDGTSTDTQYF
TGTGCCAGCAGCGACGACGGCACTAGCACAGATACGCAGTATTTT
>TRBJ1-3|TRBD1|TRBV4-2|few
CASSRDRAGNTIYF
TGTGCCAGCAGCCGGGACAGGGCTGGAAACACCATATATTTT
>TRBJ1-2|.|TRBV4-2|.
CASSQDVQSYGYTF
TGTGCCAGCAGCCAAGATGTACAAAGCTATGGCTACACCTTC
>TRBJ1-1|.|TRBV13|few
CASSCPPAGVAEAFF
TGTGCCAGCAGCTGCCCCCCTGCAGGAGTCGCTGAAGCTTTCTTT
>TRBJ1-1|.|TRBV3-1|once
CASSLKLGGIRVNTEAFF
TGTGCCAGCAGCCTAAAACTTGGGGGGATTAGGGTGAACACTGAAGCTTTCTTT
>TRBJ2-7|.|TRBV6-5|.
CASSSLWRPDSYEQYF
TGTGCCAGCAGTTCCCTATGGAGGCCCGACTCCTACGAGCAGTACTTC
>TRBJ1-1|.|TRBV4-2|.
CASSPSKDSGTEAFF
TGTGCCAGCAGCCCTTCTAAGGACAGTGGCACTGAAGCTTTCTTT
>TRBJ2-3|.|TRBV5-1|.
CASSFHWARTSTDTQYF
TGCGCCAGCAGCTTCCATTGGGCTAGGACTAGCACAGATACGCAGTATTTT
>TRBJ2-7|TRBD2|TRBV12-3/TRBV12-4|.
CASSNSGGYEQYF
TGTGCCAGCAGCAATAGCGGGGGCTACGAGCAGTACTTC
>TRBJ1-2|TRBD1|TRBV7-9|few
CASSVTGEPLGRNYGYTF
TGTGCCAGCAGCGTGACAGGGGAGCCCCTCGGTCGGAACTATGGCTACACCTTC
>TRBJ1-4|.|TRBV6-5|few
CASSYSKGQRSEKLFF
TGTGCCAGCAGTTACTCGAAGGGACAAAGGAGTGAAAAACTGTTTTTT
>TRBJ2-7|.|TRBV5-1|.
CASSLLERPYEQYF
TGCGCCAGCAGCTTACTAGAGCGGCCCTACGAGCAGTACTTC
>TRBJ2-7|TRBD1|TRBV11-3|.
CASQDRGSYEQYF
TGTGCCAGCCAGGACAGGGGTTCCTACGAGCAGTACTTC
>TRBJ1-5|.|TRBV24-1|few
CATSAGRSNQPQHF
TGTGCCACCAGTGCCGGACGTAGCAATCAGCCCCAGCATTTT
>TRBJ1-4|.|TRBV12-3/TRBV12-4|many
CASSFLATNEKLFF
TGTGCCAGCAGCTTCCTTGCGACTAATGAAAAACTGTTTTTT
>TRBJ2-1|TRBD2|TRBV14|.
CASSHAGGTYNEQFF
TGTGCCAGCAGCCACGCGGGAGGGACCTACAATGAGCAGTTCTTC
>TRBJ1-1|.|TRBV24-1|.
CATGGNQNTEAFF
TGTGCCACCGGGGGGAACCAGAACACTGAAGCTTTCTTT
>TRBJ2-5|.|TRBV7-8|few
CASSLGTSSETQYF
TGTGCCAGCAGCCTCGGGACTTCCTCCGAGACCCAGTACTTC
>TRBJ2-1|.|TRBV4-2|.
CASSQGSEQFF
TGTGCCAGCAGCCAAGGGTCTGAGCAGTTCTTC
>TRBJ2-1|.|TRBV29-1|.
CSVLTGSYNEQFF
TGCAGCGTCCTGACAGGCTCCTACAATGAGCAGTTCTTC
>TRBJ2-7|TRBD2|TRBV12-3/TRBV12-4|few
CASSFELARDEQYF
TGTGCCAGCAGTTTTGAACTAGCGAGGGACGAGCAGTACTTC
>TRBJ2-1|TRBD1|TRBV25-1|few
CASSELFGQGVGTLQFF
TGTGCCAGCAGTGAATTATTCGGGCAGGGGGTAGGAACCCTGCAGTTCTTC
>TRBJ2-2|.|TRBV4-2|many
CASSQSRGANTGELFF
TGTGCCAGCAGCCAATCGCGGGGCGCGAACACCGGGGAGCTGTTTTTT
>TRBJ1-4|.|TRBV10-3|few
CAISESVVTNEKLFF
TGTGCCATCAGTGAGTCGGTAGTAACTAATGAAAAACTGTTTTTT